Listed here is a single T cell receptor (beta chain). This clonotype was seen repeatedly, ten times or more. Its antigen remains undetermined. Nothing much larger sits one base from this clone, and base qualities are not available. The sample originates from a study of human T cells and chemical hapten exposure (dated by TCRdb to the early 2020s). For context, the study as a whole: For sensitization, 2% DPC in acetone was applied to an approximately 2 cm by approximately 2 cm area of upper inner arm skin. Blood samples were taken from patients before sensitization (week 0) and at 2, 6 and about 24 weeks after DPC sensitization. For TCR sequencing, blood came from 25 to 35 alopecia patients at anywhere from one to four time points (pre-sensitization, 2, 6 and 24 weeks). Weekly therapeutic DPC doses were additionally applied to the scalp of patients throughout the roughly 23-week study period. Patch testing on the upper back used Finn chambers containing 0.01% DPC, with scoring done after 6 days according to International Contact Dermatitis Research Group standards. The patient cohort, mostly female, included alopecia areata with under or over 50% scalp involvement, alopecia totalis and alopecia universalis. Libraries were combined into a pool for sequencing, and differences in TCR yield between samples came mainly from small differences in library volumes within the pool. The study tracked peripheral blood TCR repertoire changes in vivo during primary and secondary sensitization to the hapten diphenylcyclopropenone (DPC) in alopecia patients.

The library was produced with RACE. Data came from a NextSeq 500. During library preparation, unique molecular identifiers were attached to individual cDNA molecules so that TCRs could be counted quantitatively and reproducibly. From each blood RNA sample, both TCR alpha and TCR beta chains were sequenced. As for the original processing: Samples had a median of roughly 91,000 TCRs, with a range from about 23,224 to 750,000. The Decombinator software suite was used to annotate V, J and CDR3 in the TCR reads. Every sample was subsampled to the same number of TCRs (28,000) for the PS versus PT1 abundance plots. TCRs were defined as expanded if absent before sensitization and observed at least eight times at the 2-week time point. TCRdb reworked the public reads: Q25 trimming with fastp, MiXCR clone assembly, productive beta chains retained. One record per CDR3 amino acid sequence lists the most common genes and DNA. The V and J calls come from TCRdb's annotation, not from the publication. Counted in this sample were 40,000 to 60,000 distinct CDR3 sequences; around 9.3% of them appeared once. The ten largest account for roughly 4% of the sample.

The CDR3 goes from the cysteine to the phenylalanine over 14 residues. The entry retains the CDR3 DNA only, 42 bases that are in frame from base 1. As encoded in the germline V gene (reference sequence), CDR1 is DFQATT while CDR2 is SNEGSKA. V lost 1 base and J lost 4 bases; the stretch between them is 13 bases long. The sample's time point, from its label and the paper: patch test 1, 2 weeks after DPC sensitization. According to the study, the label for this sample's treatment or condition signals: therapeutic diphenylcyclopropenone sensitization with weekly scalp DPC. At each patch-test visit, blood was drawn before the patch test was applied. Eligible patients were aged 18 to 70, diagnosed with alopecia, deemed suitable for DPC therapy, and excluded if pregnant. Total RNA was isolated from unfractionated whole blood collected in Tempus Blood RNA tubes. Summary of the overall study and its limitations: The number of PT1 expanded TCRs positively correlated with patch test score, significant at thresholds 8, 16 and 32 but not 4. Alopecia, a presumed autoimmune disease, was present in all patients, so the immune response of the patients might differ from that of healthy individuals. Compared with pre-sensitization or healthy control sets, expanded TCRs formed significantly more large CDR3 similarity clusters, which is consistent with antigen-driven responses. The number of TCRs above 1 in 1000 frequency did not change with DPC sensitization; there was no evidence of global repertoire structure alterations. After repeated subsampling, changes were observed in the strength of the expansion versus patch-test correlation and in the threshold at which the correlation became significant.

The chain is made from TRBV20-1 and TRBJ1-1; no D gene can be assigned with confidence. The receptor comes from a woman aged 50 to 65 with alopecia areata. Some clones in this sample may be carry-over from other donors' samples. Sample: whole blood, taken in connection with sensitization to the hapten diphenylcyclopropenone (DPC). Here is the DNA: TGCAGTGCTAGAGGGACTTCGGAGGTCACTGAAGCTTTCTTT. It encodes CSARGTSEVTEAFF.